These 22 T cell receptor beta chains came from one sample sequenced in a study of T cells in Graves' hyperthyroidism and ophthalmopathy. TCR beta CDR3 regions were amplified from RNA. TCR CDR3 regions were first amplified by RT-PCR with HTBI primers. TCRdb used MiXCR to reprocess the multiplex PCR reads, holding one entry per CDR3 protein. The table lists about 130,000 distinct CDR3 sequences, approximately 20% of them singletons, with 67% in the top ten. Sequenced: blood. The receptors derive from a woman aged 45-65 years with Graves' hyperthyroidism that later progressed to Graves' ophthalmopathy.

This clonotype appeared many times. This rearrangement joins TRBV10-3 to TRBJ1-1; 8 bases agree with TRBD1. Germline lookup yields CDR1 ENHRY and CDR2 SYGVKD. This CDR3 region has 16 residues. J was trimmed by 5 bases and V by 3 bases; bases with no gene match: 11. The CDR3 sequence: CAISDRGRSLYTEAFF. The CDR3 nucleotides read TGTGCCATCAGTGACAGGGGGCGAAGTCTATATACTGAAGCTTTCTTT.

This clonotype was counted at least ten times. V and J are TRBV20-1 and TRBJ1-1; 12 bases fit TRBD1. The CDR3 has 11 amino acids. From germline, CDR1 is DFQATT and CDR2 SNEGSKA (reference sequence). The V and J ends lost 8 bases and 11 bases, in that order; junction bases with no gene match: 6. As DNA, the CDR3 is TGCAGTTTGGGACAGGGGGCTAAGGCTTTCTTT. It is translated as CSLGQGAKAFF.

The V gene is TRBV12-3 or TRBV12-4, the J gene TRBJ2-7, with TRBD1 as a possible D gene (5 bases). The CDR3 has 14 residues. V lost 5 bases, J lost 2 bases, and 13 bases lay in between. The CDR3 region is CASSLDTAAYEQYF. The CDR3 DNA follows: TGTGCCAGCAGTCTGGACACTGCCGCCTACGAGCAGTACTTC.

Concerning this clonotype: A single base separates this from a much larger clone, so it may be a read error. CDR3 residues: CASRLRVQETQYF. The CDR3 DNA follows: TGTGCCAGCAGGCTAAGGGTACAAGAGACCCAGTACTTC. The chain recombines TRBV2 with TRBJ2-5, with unresolved D. The CDR3 is made up of 13 amino acids. Trimming shortened V by 6 bases and J by 2 bases, and 10 bases separated the two germline ends. The germline V gene has CDR1 SNHLY and CDR2 FYNNEI.

This clonotype has a count of ten or more. The genes are TRBV6-1 and TRBJ2-7; 7 positions agree with TRBD2. In germline, CDR1 is MNHNS, CDR2 SASEGT. The CDR3 has 15 amino acids. Losses at the gene ends were 4 bases for V and 3 bases for J; bases not matched to a gene: 9. CDR3 coding DNA: TGTGCCAGCAGTGGGTCTTTCGGGGGGAACTACGAGCAGTACTTC. As protein: CASSGSFGGNYEQYF.

Details on this clonotype: This may be a read error: a much more frequent sequence differs by one nucleotide. The chain joins TRBV20-1 to TRBJ2-2; D unresolved. V dropped 6 bases and J dropped 0 bases, with 14 bases sitting between them. Germline values: CDR1 DFQATT, CDR2 SNEGSKA (reference sequence). The CDR3 contains 15 residues. The CDR3 protein is CSAAQEVANTGELFF. The DNA of the CDR3 is TGCAGTGCAGCCCAAGAGGTCGCGAACACCGGGGAGCTGTTTTTT.

This clonotype was counted at least ten times. This chain links TRBV3-1 with TRBJ1-4; D unclear. V dropped 4 bases and J dropped 0 bases, with 6 bases sitting between them. Germline CDR1 is LGHDT and CDR2 is YNNKEL (reference sequence). There are 14 residues in the CDR3. Here the CDR3 DNA reads TGTGCCAGCAGCCCGACGGCAACTAATGAAAAACTGTTTTTT. It yields the protein CASSPTATNEKLFF.

This clonotype was counted at least ten times. The chain carries TRBV3-1 and TRBJ1-2; 9 positions agree with TRBD1. CDR3 size: 15 residues. V lost 3 bases, J lost 4 bases, and 6 bases stayed unmatched. Germline loops: CDR1 LGHDT, CDR2 YNNKEL (reference sequence). The CDR3 sequence is CASSHGTGRAYGYTF. The CDR3 region has the DNA TGTGCCAGCAGCCATGGGACAGGGAGGGCCTATGGCTACACCTTC.

Concerning this clonotype: Compared with germline, one end of the junction differs, possibly owing to a read error. The chain combines TRBV27 with TRBJ2-2, with TRBD2 matching over 14 bases. The CDR3 length is 15 residues. Germline CDR1 and CDR2: MNHEY and SMNVEV (reference sequence). The CDR3 DNA reads as TGTGCCAGCGGGGGACTAGCGGGAGTCAGAGGGGGGCTGTTTTTT. It codes for CASGGLAGVRGGLFF.

This clonotype was detected ten times or more. The chain joins TRBV7-3 to TRBJ2-3, with D possibly matching TRBD2 (6 bases). CDR3 length equals 15 residues. V lost 1 base and J 5 bases, leaving 13 bases between the germline ends. The germline V gene has CDR1 SGHTA and CDR2 FQGTGA. The CDR3 nucleotides read TGTGCCAGCAGCTTAAGTGGGGGGAGTGGAGATACGCAGTATTTT. Translated: CASSLSGGSGDTQYF.

In its sample, this clonotype was seen many times. V gene TRBV12-3 or TRBV12-4 combines with J gene TRBJ2-7; D gene ambiguous. This CDR3 has 13 residues. Trimming left V 6 bases short and J 2 bases short, with 11 bases between. In DNA form, the CDR3 reads TGTGCCAGCAGCTACCTAGACCCCTACGAGCAGTACTTC. This gives the protein CASSYLDPYEQYF.

This clonotype was observed many times. V is TRBV20-1 and J is TRBJ2-1; 11 nucleotides align to TRBD2. Germline V CDR1 and CDR2: DFQATT, SNEGSKA (reference sequence). The CDR3 is 15 residues long. V gave up 6 bases and J gave up 8 bases; unmatched junction bases: 12. As DNA, the CDR3 is TGCAGTGCCACACCGACTAGCGGGATTAAAGATGAGCAGTTCTTC. This codes for CSATPTSGIKDEQFF.

A remark on this clonotype: Since a much larger clone is just one base distant, this may be a read error. The chain employs TRBV20-1 and TRBJ2-1; TRBD2 aligns across 14 bases. V shed 0 bases, J shed 9 bases, and the junction held 7 bases outside the gene matches. The CDR3 runs 16 residues. CDR1 is DFQATT, CDR2 SNEGSKA, per germline (reference sequence). The chain's CDR3 is CSARELGLAGDSEQFF. The DNA of the CDR3 is TGCAGTGCTAGAGAACTGGGACTAGCGGGAGACAGTGAGCAGTTCTTC.

This clonotype was counted at least ten times. This chain links TRBV2 with TRBJ2-3, with D perhaps matching TRBD2 (6 bases). Deletions cut 8 bases from V and 2 bases from J, with 11 bases between. The CDR3 has 13 residues. CDR1 SNHLY and CDR2 FYNNEI come from the germline V gene. CDR3 nucleotides: TGTGCCAGCTCGACGGGAGTCACAGATACGCAGTATTTT. The encoded protein is CASSTGVTDTQYF.

This clonotype was observed a few times. A much larger clone differs from this one at a single base, so this may be a read error. This chain joins TRBV3-1 and TRBJ2-5; D perhaps matches TRBD1 (6 bases). The CDR3 spans 11 residues. Germline V CDR1 and CDR2: LGHDT, YNNKEL (reference sequence). The germline V and J ends were trimmed by 2 bases and 13 bases, with 11 bases remaining between them. Written as DNA, the CDR3 is TGTGCCAGCAGCCAACGGGACACCGCGTACTTC. This encodes CASSQRDTAYF.

This clonotype was picked up a small number of times. V usage is TRBV24-1 and J usage is TRBJ2-7, with D perhaps being TRBD1 or TRBD2 (5 bases each). CDR3 size: 12 residues. CDR1 is KGHDR and CDR2 is SFDVKD in the germline V gene. Trimming removed 4 bases at V and 6 bases at J, with 9 bases between. As DNA, the CDR3 is TGTGCCACCAGTGACCGGGACCGCGAGCAGTACTTC. It encodes CATSDRDREQYF.

The sample holds a few counts of this clonotype. This may be a read error: a much more frequent sequence differs by one nucleotide. The J gene is TRBJ1-3, the V gene TRBV18; D gene ambiguous. Germline-derived CDR1 and CDR2 are KGHSH and LQKENI. Trimming pared 4 bases from V and 0 bases from J, leaving 4 bases between. This CDR3 contains 13 residues. The CDR3 nucleotides are TGTGCCAGCTCACTTACCTCTGGAAACACCATATATTTT. Translating it yields CASSLTSGNTIYF.

The rearrangement uses TRBV2 and TRBJ2-1; 7 nucleotides align to TRBD1. Germline V gives CDR1 SNHLY, CDR2 FYNNEI. Unmatched junction bases numbered 9, after V lost 6 bases and J lost 1 base. The CDR3 sequence is 16 residues long. The DNA of the CDR3 is TGTGCCAGCAGCCTTCGCCGACAGGGATCCTACAATGAGCAGTTCTTC. Its translation: CASSLRRQGSYNEQFF.

The CDR3 region has the DNA TGCGCCAGCAGTGAGTCGACCGGGGGGCATTCACCCCTCCACTTT. Its translation is CASSESTGGHSPLHF. The chain joins TRBV10-2 to TRBJ1-6; the D gene is possibly TRBD1 (6 bases). The CDR3 loop spans 15 amino acids. The germline CDR1 and CDR2 sequences are WSHSY and SAAADI. The V end lost 0 bases, the J end lost 8 bases, and 11 bases lay between the germline ends.

A few counts support this clonotype. CDR3 DNA: TGTGCCAGCAGCGTGGCAGGGACTAGCTCCTACAATGAGCAGTTCTTC. Its translation: CASSVAGTSSYNEQFF. This chain links TRBV9 with TRBJ2-1; TRBD2 agrees at 8 bases. The germline V gene encodes CDR1 SGDLS and CDR2 YYNGEE. The CDR3 runs to 16 residues. The V segment lost 2 bases and the J segment 0 bases; nucleotides outside the gene matches: 4.

In this sample, this clonotype turned up many times. The V call is TRBV7-3, the J call TRBJ2-3, with unresolved D. This CDR3 has 15 residues. Trimming cost V 5 bases and J 0 bases, with 12 bases left between them. Germline CDR1 reads SGHTA; CDR2 reads FQGTGA. Here the CDR3 DNA reads TGTGCCAGCAGCCAGATCCCTACTAGCACAGATACGCAGTATTTT. The encoded protein is CASSQIPTSTDTQYF.

At least ten counts were recorded for this clonotype. J is TRBJ1-1 and V is TRBV10-2; D unresolved. Germline V gene data show CDR1 as WSHSY and CDR2 as SAAADI. This CDR3 region has 11 residues. The ends were cut back, 5 bases at V and 5 bases at J, with 6 bases in the middle. CDR3 bases: TGCGCCAGCAGTCCGGGTACTGAAGCTTTCTTT. The encoded protein is CASSPGTEAFF.